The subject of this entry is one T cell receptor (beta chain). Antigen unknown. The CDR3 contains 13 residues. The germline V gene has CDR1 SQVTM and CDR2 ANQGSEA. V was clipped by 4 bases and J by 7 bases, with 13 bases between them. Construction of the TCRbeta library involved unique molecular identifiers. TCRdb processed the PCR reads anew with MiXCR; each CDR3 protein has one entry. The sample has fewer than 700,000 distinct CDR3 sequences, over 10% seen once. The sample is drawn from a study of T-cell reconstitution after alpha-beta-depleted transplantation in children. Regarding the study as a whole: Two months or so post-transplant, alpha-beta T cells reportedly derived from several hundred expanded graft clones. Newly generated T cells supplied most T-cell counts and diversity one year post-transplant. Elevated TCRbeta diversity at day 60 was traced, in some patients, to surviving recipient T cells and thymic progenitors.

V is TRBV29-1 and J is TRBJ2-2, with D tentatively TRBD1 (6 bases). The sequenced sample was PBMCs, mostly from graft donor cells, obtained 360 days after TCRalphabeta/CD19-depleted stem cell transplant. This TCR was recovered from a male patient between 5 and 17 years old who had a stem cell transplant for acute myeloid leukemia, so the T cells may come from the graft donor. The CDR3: CSVGRGTGGELFF. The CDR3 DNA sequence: TGCAGCGTTGGTAGGGGGACGGGCGGGGAGCTGTTTTTT.